These 10 T cell receptor beta chains were all obtained from the same sample, sequenced in a study of T cell responses to AZD1222 COVID-19 vaccine (dated by TCRdb to the early 2020s). The time point label corresponds to: about 28 days (+/-7) after the second vaccine dose. Library preparation was by the immunoSEQ multiplex PCR assay. Sourced from immuneACCESS, this table was stored by TCRdb with only in-frame sequences that have V and J called. A share of the clones is absent; for the studies checked, an unresolved V gene accounts for under half, and the remainder has no known explanation. In all, the sample holds around 150,000 clones, and 90% to 95% of those were seen once. Jointly, the top ten make up approximately 7% of the sample. Sequenced here: peripheral blood, sampled 28 days after the second AZD1222 dose. These TCRs come from an adult who received the AZD1222 COVID-19 vaccine.

The V gene is TRBV7-9, the J gene TRBJ1-5; D gene unclear. V lost 3 bases to trimming and J lost 5 bases, with 8 bases between them. The CDR3 has 13 amino acids. The V gene's germline CDR1 is SEHNR and CDR2 FQNEAQ (reference sequence). The CDR3: CASSLNGDQPQHF. The CDR3 nucleotides read TGTGCCAGCAGCTTGAACGGCGATCAGCCCCAGCATTTT.

The gene calls are TRBV2 and TRBJ1-1; 11 bases match TRBD1. Trimming at V came to 7 bases and at J to 6 bases, leaving 7 bases not matched to a gene. This CDR3 is 14 amino acids long. In germline, CDR1 is SNHLY, CDR2 FYNNEI. DNA of the CDR3: TGTGCCAGCACCAAACCGGGACAGGGGGCTGAAGCTTTCTTT. Translated, it gives CASTKPGQGAEAFF.

This clone has a single count. V and J are TRBV27 and TRBJ1-6; 8 bases are a match to TRBD1. The CDR3 loop spans 18 amino acids. The germline V gene has CDR1 MNHEY and CDR2 SMNVEV (reference sequence). J gave up 7 bases and V 2 bases, and 13 bases lay outside the gene matches. CDR3 DNA: TGTGCCAGCAGTTTAAGGGGGACAGGCGAAGCGGGAAATTCACCCCTCCACTTT. This codes for CASSLRGTGEAGNSPLHF.

The rearrangement uses TRBV12-5 and TRBJ1-2; tentative D call: TRBD1 (5 bases). V gave up 1 base and J gave up 5 bases, with 14 bases separating them. Germline CDR1 LGHNT, CDR2 FRNRAP. The CDR3 consists of 15 residues. CDR3 coding DNA: TGTGCTAGTGGTTTGGCGACAGATAAAATGTATGGCTACACCTTC. This sequence encodes CASGLATDKMYGYTF.

The chain recombines TRBV27 with TRBJ2-3; D is uncertain. The germline V gene has CDR1 MNHEY and CDR2 SMNVEV (reference sequence). The CDR3 has 12 amino acids. The V end lost 5 bases, the J end lost 2 bases, and 5 bases lay between the germline ends. CDR3 in amino acids: CASSQNTDTQYF. CDR3 bases: TGTGCCAGCAGTCAAAACACAGATACGCAGTATTTT.

The chain couples TRBV7-2 to TRBJ2-3; D call uncertain. CDR3 length: 13 amino acids. V was trimmed by 4 bases and J by 3 bases, leaving 8 bases between them. The V gene's germline CDR1 is SGHTA and CDR2 FQGNSA. As DNA, the CDR3 is TGTGCCAGCAGCTACCTTAGAACAGATACGCAGTATTTT. The encoded protein is CASSYLRTDTQYF. The full variable domain, rest sourced from reference TRBV7-2 and TRBJ2-3, is GAGVSQSPSNKVTEKGKDVELRCDPISGHTALYWYRQSLGQGLEFLIYFQGNSAPDKSGLPSDRFSAERTGGSVSTLTIQRTQQEDSAVYLCASSYLRTDTQYFGPGTRLTVL.

This chain links TRBV5-1 with TRBJ1-1, with D maybe TRBD1 (5 bases). Trimming took 6 bases from V and 3 from J, leaving 12 bases between them. CDR1 is SGHRS, CDR2 YFSETQ, per germline. This CDR3 spans 13 amino acids. The CDR3 nucleotides read TGCGCCAGCATGTTTCAGGGCGACACTGAAGCTTTCTTT. Its protein is CASMFQGDTEAFF. The variable domain in full, with the rest retrieved from reference TRBV5-1 and TRBJ1-1, is KAGVTQTPRYLIKTRGQQVTLSCSPISGHRSVSWYQQTPGQGLQFLFEYFSETQRNKGNFPGRFSGRQFSNSRSEMNVSTLELGDSALYLCASMFQGDTEAFFGQGTRLTVV.

This rearrangement joins TRBV5-6 to TRBJ1-1, with D possibly matching TRBD1 (5 bases). Trimming stripped 0 bases from V and 2 bases from J, with 11 bases between. The CDR3 extends over 15 amino acids. Germline V CDR1 and CDR2: SGHDT, YYEEEE. Here the CDR3 DNA reads TGTGCCAGCAGCTTGGCCGGGACTTTAAACACTGAAGCTTTCTTT. This encodes CASSLAGTLNTEAFF.

The chain couples TRBV28 to TRBJ1-4, with D tentatively TRBD1 (5 bases). The CDR3 has 14 amino acids. V was shortened by 8 bases and J by 8 bases, with 18 bases between the two germline ends. The germline CDR1 and CDR2 sequences are MDHEN and SYDVKM. CDR3 sequence reads: CASGRKSGGEKLFF. In DNA form, the CDR3 reads TGTGCCAGCGGAAGAAAATCGGGGGGGGAAAAACTGTTTTTT.

This chain uses TRBV19 with TRBJ1-6; D not resolved. The CDR3 has 12 residues. Looked up from germline, CDR1 is LNHDA and CDR2 is SQIVND (reference sequence). Trimming shortened V by 6 bases and J by 7 bases, and 7 bases separated the two germline ends. This chain's CDR3 is CASSAGNSPLHF. Written as DNA, the CDR3 is TGTGCCAGTAGCGCGGGGAATTCACCCCTCCACTTT.